The 7 T cell receptor beta chains below come from one sample, sequenced in a study of post-analysis software for immune sequencing data. Study-wide results and caveats: Relative to controls, patients had five TRBV segments at higher frequency, with TRBV5-6, TRBV5-1 and TRBV20-1 among these.

No antigen is known for these receptors. Carried by the TCR beta cDNA libraries were unique molecular identifiers. TCRdb re-analysed the PCR reads in MiXCR, keeping a single row per CDR3 protein. The sample includes about 820,000 distinct CDR3 sequences, approximately 50% seen only once; the top ten take around 4.5%. Sequences were obtained from blood. Receptors were obtained from a girl aged 10 to 17 with multiple sclerosis.

V gene TRBV5-1 combines with J gene TRBJ2-7; 9 positions agree with TRBD1. The CDR3 totals 14 residues. With 3 bases clipped from V and 6 bases from J, the junction kept 7 bases outside the gene matches. From germline, CDR1 is SGHRS and CDR2 YFSETQ. CDR3 sequence: CASSSGTGLAEQYF. CDR3 bases: TGCGCCAGCAGCTCCGGGACAGGGTTAGCCGAGCAGTACTTC. Full variable domain (rest looked up from reference TRBV5-1 and TRBJ2-7): KAGVTQTPRYLIKTRGQQVTLSCSPISGHRSVSWYQQTPGQGLQFLFEYFSETQRNKGNFPGRFSGRQFSNSRSEMNVSTLELGDSALYLCASSSGTGLAEQYFGPGTRLTVT.

This clonotype appeared once. The chain uses TRBV5-1 and TRBJ1-1, with 7 bases that match TRBD1. V dropped 2 bases and J dropped 2; count of bases not matched to a gene: 3. Germline V gene sequence: CDR1 SGHRS, CDR2 YFSETQ. CDR3 length equals 14 residues. In DNA, the CDR3 is TGCGCCAGCAGCTTCACAGGGGATAACACTGAAGCTTTCTTT. It yields the protein CASSFTGDNTEAFF. Looking up the rest from reference TRBV5-1 and TRBJ1-1 gives the full variable domain: KAGVTQTPRYLIKTRGQQVTLSCSPISGHRSVSWYQQTPGQGLQFLFEYFSETQRNKGNFPGRFSGRQFSNSRSEMNVSTLELGDSALYLCASSFTGDNTEAFFGQGTRLTVV.

The V gene is TRBV7-2, the J gene TRBJ1-2; no definite D call. V was cut by 3 bases and J by 4 bases, with 15 bases left in between. Germline V gene sequence: CDR1 SGHTA, CDR2 FQGNSA. The CDR3 is made up of 15 amino acids. Written as DNA, the CDR3 is TGTGCCAGCAGCTTCCATTCATCAGTTGTCTATGGCTACACCTTC. Its translation: CASSFHSSVVYGYTF.

This chain joins TRBV20-1 and TRBJ2-7; TRBD2 matches at 8 bases. V shed 0 bases and J 5 bases; nucleotides not matched to a gene: 0. Germline values: CDR1 DFQATT, CDR2 SNEGSKA (reference sequence). The CDR3 loop spans 12 amino acids. In DNA form, the CDR3 reads TGCAGTGCTAGAGACGGGGGGGACGAGCAGTACTTC. This gives the protein CSARDGGDEQYF.

The chain combines TRBV11-3 with TRBJ2-7, with a weak D call TRBD1 (5 bases). CDR1 and CDR2 (germline): SGHNT, YENEEA. V lost 4 bases, J lost 10 bases, and 20 bases lay in between. The CDR3 sequence is 14 residues long. In DNA form, the CDR3 reads TGTGCCAGCAGCTCGTCCCTAGGGGCTGGGATCCAGTACTTC. This codes for CASSSSLGAGIQYF.

In this sample, this clonotype turned up a few times. The V call is TRBV5-1, the J call TRBJ2-5, with TRBD2 matching over 13 bases. Germline V gene lookup returns CDR1 SGHRS and CDR2 YFSETQ. V shed 0 bases and J 4 bases; nucleotides not matched to a gene: 3. This CDR3 is 16 amino acids long. CDR3 sequence (DNA): TGCGCCAGCAGCTTGGGACTAGCGGGGGGTCCAGAGACCCAGTACTTC. It codes for CASSLGLAGGPETQYF.

This clonotype appeared once. The V gene is TRBV14, the J gene TRBJ2-1; no clear D gene. Germline CDR1 and CDR2: SGHDN and FVKESK. Trimming shortened V by 5 bases and J by 10 bases, and 9 bases separated the two germline ends. The CDR3 runs to 11 residues. The DNA for the CDR3 is TGTGCCAGCAGCTTGAAGAGGGAGCAGTTCTTC. Translating it yields CASSLKREQFF.